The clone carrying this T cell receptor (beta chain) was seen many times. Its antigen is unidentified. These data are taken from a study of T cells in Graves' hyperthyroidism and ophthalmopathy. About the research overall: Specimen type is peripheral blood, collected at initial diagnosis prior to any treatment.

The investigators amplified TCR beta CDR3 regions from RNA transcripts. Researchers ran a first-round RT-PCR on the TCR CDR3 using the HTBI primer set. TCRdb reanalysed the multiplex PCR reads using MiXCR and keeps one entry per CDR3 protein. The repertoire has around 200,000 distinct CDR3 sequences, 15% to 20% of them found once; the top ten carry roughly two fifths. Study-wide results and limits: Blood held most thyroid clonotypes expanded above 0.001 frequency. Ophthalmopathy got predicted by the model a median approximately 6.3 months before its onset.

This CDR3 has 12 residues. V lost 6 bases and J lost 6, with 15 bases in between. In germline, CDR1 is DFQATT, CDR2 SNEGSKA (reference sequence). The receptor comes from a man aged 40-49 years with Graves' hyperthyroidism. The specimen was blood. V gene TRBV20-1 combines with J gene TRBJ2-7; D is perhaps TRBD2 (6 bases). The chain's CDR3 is CSATVIGGEQYF. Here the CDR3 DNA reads TGCAGTGCCACGGTCATCGGGGGCGAGCAGTACTTC.